This entry features one T cell receptor (beta chain) sequence. Vbeta (60) and Jbeta (13) primers were used in the PCR. Sequencing was performed with immunoSEQ multiplex PCR; in TCRdb, only in-frame clones are kept and a portion is missing. In the table there are more than 110,000 clones, roughly 76% of which are singletons. This entry belongs to a study of cytomegalovirus exposure and HLA in healthy donors. The sample was PBMCs. The sequence was obtained from a man between 18 and 29 years old in good health and CMV-seronegative.

The CDR3 here is CASSIVARPGETQYF. The DNA of the CDR3 is TGTGCCAGTAGTATAGTGGCCAGACCGGGGGAGACCCAGTACTTC. This chain uses TRBV19 with TRBJ2-5; D might be TRBD2 (5 bases). The V and J ends lost 1 base and 5 bases respectively, with 14 bases between them. The CDR3 consists of 15 residues. Germline V CDR1 and CDR2: LNHDA, SQIVND (reference sequence). The full variable domain, in which reference TRBV19 and TRBJ2-5 provide the parts outside the CDR3, is DGGITQSPKYLFRKEGQNVTLSCEQNLNHDAMYWYRQDPGQGLRLIYYSQIVNDFQKGDIAEGYSVSREKKESFPLTVTSAQKNPTAFYLCASSIVARPGETQYFGPGTRLLVL.